This T cell receptor (beta chain) was captured by sequencing in a study of CD8 T cells in Susac syndrome. Random-hexamer reverse transcription was applied to about 0.5 to 1 ug RNA. Amplification of the TCR beta CDR3 was carried out by immunoSEQ multiplex PCR, which spanned a total of 54 Vbeta and 13 Jbeta segments. TCRdb reprocessed the immunoSEQ multiplex PCR reads with MiXCR, giving one entry per CDR3 protein. The sample carries some 400,000 distinct CDR3 sequences, more than 80% recorded once. The multiple sclerosis controls, all treatment-naive patients, had relapsing-remitting disease that was stable or active. The CDR3 sequence is 15 residues long. The V end lost 4 bases, the J end lost 7 bases, and 16 bases lay between the germline ends.

V usage is TRBV12-3 or TRBV12-4 and J usage is TRBJ1-4; tentatively, D is TRBD1 (6 bases). This TCR was recovered from a human donor with multiple sclerosis. The source material was CD8+ T cells from PBMCs. CDR3 bases: TGTGCCAGCAGTTCCTCAGGGACACCGACTGAAAAACTGTTTTTT. The encoded protein is CASSSSGTPTEKLFF.